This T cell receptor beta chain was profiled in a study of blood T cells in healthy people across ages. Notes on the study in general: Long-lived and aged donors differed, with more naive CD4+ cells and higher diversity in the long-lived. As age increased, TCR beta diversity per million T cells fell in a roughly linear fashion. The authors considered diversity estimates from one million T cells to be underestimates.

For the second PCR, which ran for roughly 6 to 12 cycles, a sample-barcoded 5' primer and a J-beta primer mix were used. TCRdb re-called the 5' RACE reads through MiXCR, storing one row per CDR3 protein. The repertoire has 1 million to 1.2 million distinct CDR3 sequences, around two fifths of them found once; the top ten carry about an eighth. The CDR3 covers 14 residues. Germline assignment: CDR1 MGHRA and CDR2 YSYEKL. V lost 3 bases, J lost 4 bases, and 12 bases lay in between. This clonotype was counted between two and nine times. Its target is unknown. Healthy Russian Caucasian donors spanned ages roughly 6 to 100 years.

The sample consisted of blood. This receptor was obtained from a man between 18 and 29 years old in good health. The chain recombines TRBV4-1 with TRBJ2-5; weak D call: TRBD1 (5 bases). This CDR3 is CASSQGLQGETQYF. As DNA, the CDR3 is TGCGCCAGCAGCCAGGGCCTCCAGGGAGAGACCCAGTACTTC.